This TCR beta chain was obtained from a study of graft-versus-host responses after intestinal transplantation. Clones were sequenced by immunoSEQ multiplex PCR, and TCRdb holds only the in-frame ones, with some missing. The sample includes 45,000 to 60,000 clones, about 93% of them seen just once. This CDR3 is 15 amino acids long. The germline gives CDR1 SGHRS, CDR2 YFSETQ. V lost 0 bases to trimming and J lost 0 bases, with 7 bases between them. Notes on this clone: Its antigen is undetermined. Other DNA variants within this sample encode the same CDR3.

The sequence was obtained from a human donor who was the organ donor for an intestinal transplant. The rearrangement joins TRBV5-1 to TRBJ1-3; D might be TRBD1 (5 bases). Source: unstimulated CD4+ T cells sorted from spleen or lymph node cells, taken before transplant. The DNA of the CDR3 is TGCGCCAGCAGCTTGGACAGGTCCTCTGGAAACACCATATATTTT. Its protein product is CASSLDRSSGNTIYF.